This entry features one T cell receptor (beta chain) sequence. Its antigen is not yet known. The sample holds no much larger clone one base away, and base qualities are not on file. This specimen belongs to a study of shared clonotypes between healthy human individuals (dated by TCRdb to 2019 to 2021). Background for the entire study: Two women and a few men aged 18 to 49 years were included in the cohort. Each donor's leukapheresis produced roughly between about 0.8 and 8.9 billion PBMCs. To estimate repertoire size and how much clonotypes are shared between individuals, the study performed deep sequencing of blood TCR repertoires from roughly five healthy adults. To increase sequencing depth and limit assay-specific biases, TCR repertoire library preparation and sequencing were carried out by different laboratories using diverse techniques. For each donor, CD4 naive and CD4 memory were each given three plates, CD8 naive was given two plates, and CD8 memory was given one plate. The paper's findings and limits, for the study overall: The small number of donors limited the genetic and exposure-history diversity represented. Sharing across several donors was observed for around 5% of naive CD4, 3% to 3.5% of naive CD8, 2% to 2.5% of memory CD4, and less than 0.45% of memory CD8 clonotypes. Based on pairwise subsampling, the degree of clonotype sharing among donors was expected to be affected by sequencing depth. Rarefaction of sorted-subset datasets indicated incomplete sequencing despite the large sequencing depth. Higher generation probabilities were observed for clonotypes shared by all four sorted-subset donors than for non-shared clonotypes. Naive subsets generally had larger estimated clonotype richness than memory subsets. Only blood was sampled, and tissue TCR repertoires likely differ from those in blood.

V drops 8 bases and J drops 0 bases, leaving 29 bases in between. CDR1 and CDR2 are read off the germline V gene as SNHLY and FYNNEI. Spanning cysteine to phenylalanine, the CDR3 consists of 20 amino acids. The kept DNA is CDR3 alone, 60 bases in frame from the first base. Using the deep immunoSEQ assay, multiplex PCR amplified TCR CDR3 regions from genomic DNA. Extracted genomic DNA from each cell subset was spread evenly across all wells of several immunoSEQ 96-well plates, with each plate serving as a replicate. For sorted subsets, each replicate PCR was loaded with roughly 200 ng genomic DNA, equivalent to 32,000 or so T cell genomes. Purified libraries were measured with a Qubit 3.0 fluorometer, size-checked on a Bioanalyzer 2100, and measured again with the KAPA Library Quantification kit. Every immunoSEQ 96-well plate was sequenced on a separate single-read 150-cycle Illumina NextSeq 550 flow cell. The paper's processing steps were these. The immunoSEQ output contained only junctional sequences without quality scores, so filtering could not match that applied to full-length reads. Sequences were annotated with PyIR, a Python wrapper for IgBLAST v1.9, and V/J genes and CDR3 were assigned using IMGT germline references. Any read was removed if the V/J assignment was weak (E-value above 1e-6), the CDR3 was missing, or the read contained stop codons, out-of-frame junctions, or ambiguous translated residues. V3J clonotypes were defined by identical inferred V gene, J gene, and CDR3 amino acid sequence. Percentage overlap between repertoires was computed as shared unique clonotypes divided by the size of the smaller repertoire. Richness of each repertoire was evaluated using RTK rarefaction, the Chao1 estimator, and Recon v2.1 estimates of unobserved clonotypes. Generation probabilities were computed with OLGA for all TCRbeta clonotypes obtained by the gDNA method from a few donors. This is the immuneACCESS table as TCRdb keeps it, with only in-frame sequences that have V and J called. A part of the clones is gone; compared with another copy, unresolved V genes explain less than half, and the rest is unexplained. From that table come the V and J calls and clone size; the DNA was used to work out D and trimming. The sample table contains more than 550,000 clones; only one count was recorded for less than 95% of them. The ten largest clonotypes hold 34% of the sample.

The donors were healthy, HIV-negative adults who had no recently reported acute infections or vaccinations. Only Caucasian adults living in Nashville, Tennessee, USA were represented among the donors. The CD8 memory samples were a combination of magnetically selected CD45RO+ cells and CCR7-negative CD45RA+ effector memory (TemRA) cells. After blood collection by leukapheresis, PBMCs were isolated using Ficoll-Histopaque density gradient centrifugation and then cryopreserved in the vapor phase of liquid nitrogen. Analytical flow cytometry was used to check the purity and quantity of each magnetically sorted T cell population. From each sorted fraction, genomic DNA was isolated and quantified by UV absorbance on a Nanodrop 2000c.

Recombination joined TRBV2 with TRBJ2-1; a weak D assignment points to TRBD2 (7 bases agree). Specimen: memory CD8+ T cells from PBMCs. What this sample's cell subset or site label stands for: CD45RO+ cells pooled with CCR7-negative TemRA cells. This clonotype was obtained from a man in his late teens or twenties in good health. Some clones in this sample may be carry-over from other donors' samples. The CDR3 is CASVMEGGVITRSSYNEQFF. In nucleotide form, the sequence is TGTGCCAGCGTAATGGAGGGGGGGGTGATTACCCGAAGCTCCTACAATGAGCAGTTCTTC.